This T cell receptor beta chain was sequenced in a study of a mutant IDH1 vaccine in newly diagnosed glioma. On the study more broadly: Commencement of vaccination occurred 4-6 weeks following radiotherapy alone, or concurrently with temozolomide cycles.

Comments on this clone: What it binds is unknown.

Findings and caveats of the study: Immune responses induced by the vaccine were seen in roughly 93% of patients, spanning multiple MHC alleles.

Noted time point: week 23, last vaccination. A 20-mer mutant IDH1 peptide at 300 ug was injected subcutaneously with topical imiquimod. The data were produced by immunoSEQ multiplex PCR, yet TCRdb's version contains in-frame clones alone and is incomplete. The sample comprises 25,000 to 35,000 clones, approximately 90% of which are singletons, and around 2.5% rests with the top ten. This CDR3 has 17 amino acids. Germline lookup yields CDR1 LNHDA and CDR2 SQIVND (reference sequence). Trimming removed 0 bases from V and 2 bases from J; junction bases left unmatched: 7. This sequence joins TRBV19 and TRBJ2-1; 7 bases are shared with TRBD2. This TCR derives from a man aged 35 to 55 with glioma. The starting material was PBMCs, obtained from a glioma patient whose treatment included an IDH1 peptide vaccine. Here the CDR3 reads CASSIDFPSGTYNEQFF. The CDR3 DNA is TGTGCCAGTAGTATAGATTTTCCTAGCGGAACCTACAATGAGCAGTTCTTC.